The entry that follows covers one T cell receptor (beta chain) sequence. Its matching antigen is unknown. Trimming cost V 2 bases and J 6 bases; bases outside gene matches: 7. CDR1 and CDR2 (germline): SGHNT, YENEEA. This CDR3 is built from 16 residues. This specimen belongs to a study of T cell responses to AZD1222 COVID-19 vaccine. Sequenced by immunoSEQ multiplex PCR; TCRdb stores in-frame clones only, minus some. Of roughly 180,000 clones listed, about 90% were seen once; the top ten hold around 2.5%. Study-wide results and caveats: Repertoire sampling was restricted to post-peak T cell response timepoints. Two AZD1222 doses significantly raised spike-specific TCR breadth and depth over controls. Only a handful of AZD1222 recipients were seropositive at baseline. Among spike-specific TCRs, nearly half reportedly target unmutated variant regions.

This chain joins TRBV11-3 and TRBJ2-3, with TRBD2 matching 11 bases. This sequence originates from an adult in good health. Sequenced material: peripheral blood, taken on day 0 of MenACWY control vaccination. CDR3 sequence reads: CASSLRASGRPDTQYF. For the CDR3, the DNA is TGTGCCAGCAGCTTACGGGCTAGCGGGAGGCCCGATACGCAGTATTTT. The full variable domain, rest sourced from reference TRBV11-3 and TRBJ2-3, is EAGVVQSPRYKIIEKKQPVAFWCNPISGHNTLYWYLQNLGQGPELLIRYENEEAVDDSQLPKDRFSAERLKGVDSTLKIQPAELGDSAVYLCASSLRASGRPDTQYFGPGTRLTVL.